The clone carrying this T cell receptor beta chain was picked up many times. What it recognizes is unknown. CDR1 and CDR2 from the germline V gene are DFQATT and SNEGSKA (reference sequence). The CDR3 has 14 residues. The V gene lost 3 bases and the J gene lost 6 bases, with 15 bases spanning the gap. These data are taken from a study of breast tumors, draining lymph nodes, adjacent tissues. Axillary draining lymph nodes of breast cancer patients supplied the node samples. Each CDR3 protein is one row after TCRdb ran MiXCR on the multiplex PCR reads. The top ten clones hold 8.1% of a sample with about 89,000 distinct CDR3 sequences, over 25% of them seen once. Study outcomes and limitations: Most tumor T cells seemingly derive from lymph node, then expand in tumor. Tumor repertoires ranked between lymph nodes and nontumor tissue in diversity, with V and J gene preferences. Tumor and nontumor repertoires were significantly more similar in luminal-like than in basal-like breast cancer.

The V gene is TRBV20-1, the J gene TRBJ2-1; D perhaps matches TRBD2 (6 bases). The receptor comes from a female donor with breast cancer. Some clones in this sample may be carry-over from other donors' samples. Sequenced: axillary lymph node tissue. CDR3 residues: CSARSAPSANEQFF. The DNA of the CDR3 is TGCAGTGCTAGGAGCGCCCCTAGCGCCAATGAGCAGTTCTTC.